This T cell receptor (beta chain) was captured by sequencing in a study of T-cell reconstitution after alpha-beta-depleted transplantation in children. The authors prepared the TCRbeta library with unique molecular identifiers. Each CDR3 protein is one row after TCRdb ran MiXCR on the PCR reads. The sample contains hundreds of thousands of distinct CDR3 sequences, about 10% of which appear only once. The V segment lost 0 bases and the J segment 6 bases; nucleotides outside the gene matches: 17. The CDR3 runs to 19 residues. CDR1 is LGHNA and CDR2 is YSLEER in the germline V gene. The TCR sequence derives from a human donor who donated a stem cell graft to a child with acute myeloid leukemia. The specimen comprised PBMCs from the stem cell graft donor, sampled from the stem cell graft. The chain has TRBV4-3 and TRBJ2-3, with 8 bases lining up with TRBD2. This CDR3 reads CASSQDLAAGTSFSDTQYF. In DNA form, the CDR3 reads TGCGCCAGCAGCCAAGATCTCGCCGCCGGGACTAGTTTTTCCGATACGCAGTATTTT.